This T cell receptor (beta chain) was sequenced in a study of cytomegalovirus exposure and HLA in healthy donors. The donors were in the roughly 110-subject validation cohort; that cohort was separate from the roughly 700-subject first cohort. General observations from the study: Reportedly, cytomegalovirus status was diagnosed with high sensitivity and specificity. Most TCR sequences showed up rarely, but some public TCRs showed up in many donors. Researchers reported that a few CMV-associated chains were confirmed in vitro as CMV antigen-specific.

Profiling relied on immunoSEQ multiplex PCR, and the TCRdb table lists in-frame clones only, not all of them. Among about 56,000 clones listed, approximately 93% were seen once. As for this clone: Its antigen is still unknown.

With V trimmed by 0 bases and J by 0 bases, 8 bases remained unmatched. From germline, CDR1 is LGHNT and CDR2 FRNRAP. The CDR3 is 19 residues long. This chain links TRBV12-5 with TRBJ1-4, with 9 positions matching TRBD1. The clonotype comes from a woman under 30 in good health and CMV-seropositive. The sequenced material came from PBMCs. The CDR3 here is CASGLVQDRGFATNEKLFF. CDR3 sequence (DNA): TGTGCTAGTGGTTTGGTACAGGACAGGGGTTTCGCAACTAATGAAAAACTGTTTTTT.